A selection of T cell receptor beta chains follows, all from one sample in a study of CD8 T cells in Susac syndrome. TCRdb passed the immunoSEQ multiplex PCR reads through MiXCR, listing each CDR3 protein once. The sample contains 200,000 to 250,000 distinct CDR3 sequences, 95% of which appear only once. Material for sequencing was CD4+ T cells from PBMCs. These receptors came from a human donor with multiple sclerosis. Each CDR3 is given with its conserved first and last residue. The D gene is left open where the match is weak. A clone size is listed for some rows: how often the clone was seen (once, few, many), or a class if it is expanded.

J gene | D gene | V gene | clone size | CDR3 protein | CDR3 DNA
TRBJ1-1 | - | TRBV12-3/TRBV12-4 | - | CASSLVLGGTEAFF | TGTGCCAGCAGTTTAGTGCTGGGGGGCACTGAAGCTTTCTTT
TRBJ2-5 | TRBD2 | TRBV5-1 | once | CASSGLAGGPETQYF | TGCGCCAGCAGCGGTCTAGCGGGAGGGCCCGAGACCCAGTACTTC
TRBJ2-7 | - | TRBV30 | - | CACLGGYEQYF | TGTGCCTGCCTCGGTGGTTACGAGCAGTACTTC
TRBJ2-7 | TRBD2 | TRBV5-1 | - | CASSLTAGGFSYEQYF | TGCGCCAGCAGCTTGACCGCGGGAGGGTTCTCCTACGAGCAGTACTTC
TRBJ1-1 | - | TRBV30 | - | CAWRTYRTRNTEAFF | TGTGCCTGGAGGACCTACAGGACAAGGAACACTGAAGCTTTCTTT
TRBJ2-5 | - | TRBV23-1 | - | CASSHNGERYQETQYF | TGCGCCAGCAGTCATAACGGGGAACGGTACCAAGAGACCCAGTACTTC
TRBJ1-1 | - | TRBV5-1 | - | CASGRTGGTEAFF | TGCGCCAGCGGCCGTACCGGGGGCACTGAAGCTTTCTTT
TRBJ2-5 | TRBD2 | TRBV5-1 | - | CASSKGLAGTETQYF | TGCGCCAGCAGCAAAGGACTAGCGGGAACAGAGACCCAGTACTTC
TRBJ2-1 | - | TRBV7-3 | - | CASSAGRGGYYNEQFF | TGTGCCAGCAGCGCAGGGCGGGGAGGATACTACAATGAGCAGTTCTTC
TRBJ2-7 | TRBD2 | TRBV20-1 | - | CSAKLAGSYEQYF | TGCAGTGCTAAGCTAGCGGGGTCCTACGAGCAGTACTTC
TRBJ2-1 | - | TRBV7-9 | - | CASSLSFSYNEQFF | TGTGCCAGCAGCTTATCCTTCTCCTACAATGAGCAGTTCTTC
TRBJ1-1 | - | TRBV30 | - | CAWRANTEAFF | TGTGCCTGGAGGGCGAACACTGAAGCTTTCTTT
TRBJ2-1 | TRBD2 | TRBV3-1 | once | CASSQLAGRLLHHEQFF | TGTGCCAGCAGCCAACTAGCGGGAAGGCTTCTCCACCATGAGCAGTTCTTC
TRBJ2-7 | TRBD2 | TRBV29-1 | - | CSVGAAGAGPNEQYF | TGCAGCGTTGGGGCAGCGGGAGCGGGTCCCAACGAGCAGTACTTC
TRBJ1-1 | - | TRBV29-1 | - | CSVRDFLGTEAFF | TGCAGCGTTCGGGACTTCCTGGGCACTGAAGCTTTCTTT
TRBJ2-1 | - | TRBV14 | - | CASSQPSGRETHYNEQFF | TGTGCCAGCAGCCAACCGTCAGGACGGGAGACCCACTACAATGAGCAGTTCTTC
TRBJ2-1 | TRBD2 | TRBV20-1 | - | CSAHIAGDPHRNEQFF | TGCAGTGCTCATATAGCGGGAGACCCCCACCGGAATGAGCAGTTCTTC
TRBJ2-1 | - | TRBV3-1 | - | CASSQGRGRYNEQFF | TGTGCCAGCAGCCAAGGCAGGGGAAGGTACAATGAGCAGTTCTTC
TRBJ2-1 | - | TRBV3-1 | - | CASSEYGGGNYNEQFF | TGTGCCAGCAGCGAATACGGAGGGGGGAACTACAATGAGCAGTTCTTC
TRBJ2-1 | - | TRBV29-1 | - | CSVAVPTWQGGYNEQFF | TGCAGCGTTGCTGTCCCCACCTGGCAGGGGGGATACAATGAGCAGTTCTTC
TRBJ1-2 | - | TRBV9 | - | CASSVGHRYGYTF | TGTGCCAGCAGCGTAGGACATCGGTATGGCTACACCTTC